Ten or more counts support the clone carrying this T cell receptor beta chain. Germline V gene lookup returns CDR1 LNHDA and CDR2 SQIVND (reference sequence). The V segment lost 5 bases and the J segment 4 bases; nucleotides outside the gene matches: 6. The CDR3 runs 14 residues. The sample comes from a study of blood T cell repertoires in COVID-19. Assay used: immunoSEQ multiplex PCR; TCRdb lists only in-frame clones, some missing. The repertoire holds about 15,000 clones, 75% to 85% seen once, with about a quarter in the top ten. The chain carries TRBV19 and TRBJ1-2; TRBD1 agrees at 8 bases. Sequencing was performed on peripheral blood. The TCR sequence derives from a woman aged 50 to 60 with active or convalescent COVID-19. CDR3: CASSSRGQGYGYTF. The DNA for the CDR3 is TGTGCCAGTAGTTCCAGGGGGCAGGGCTATGGCTACACCTTC.